A single sample gave rise to the 28 T cell receptor beta chains below, sequenced in a study of neoadjuvant nivolumab and ipilimumab in lung cancer. Libraries were prepared by immunoSEQ multiplex PCR; TCRdb keeps only in-frame clonotypes and omits some of them. Here the sample spans about 30,000 clones, 92% being singletons. The material sequenced was peripheral blood, taken after neoadjuvant nivolumab, alone or with ipilimumab, at or shortly before surgery. The receptors shown here come from an adult with non-small cell lung cancer.

This chain joins TRBV6-6 and TRBJ2-1; 7 nucleotides agree with TRBD2. The V gene's germline CDR1 is MNHNY and CDR2 SVGAGI (reference sequence). The V gene end was trimmed by 2 bases and the J gene end by 9 bases; junction bases not matched to a gene: 7. CDR3 length: 14 residues. The CDR3 DNA sequence: TGTGCCAGCAGTTACGAACGGGAGGTTACTGAGCAGTTCTTC. Translated: CASSYEREVTEQFF.

The J gene is TRBJ2-2, the V gene TRBV29-1; no firm D call. Trimming pared 4 bases from V and 6 bases from J, leaving 9 bases between. Per the germline V gene, CDR1 is SQVTM and CDR2 is ANQGSEA. The CDR3 length is 12 residues. The CDR3, as DNA: TGCAGCGTTGCTTGGGTTCCCGGGGAGCTGTTTTTT. Amino acids: CSVAWVPGELFF.

The chain couples TRBV28 to TRBJ2-7; D is uncertain. CDR1 MDHEN and CDR2 SYDVKM come from the germline V gene. There are 12 residues in the CDR3. V was trimmed by 5 bases and J by 0 bases, leaving 5 bases between them. Here the CDR3 reads CASSTDSYEQYF. CDR3 sequence (DNA): TGTGCCAGCAGTACAGACTCCTACGAGCAGTACTTC.

This chain links TRBV6-1 with TRBJ1-4; TRBD1 matches 7 bases. Germline values: CDR1 MNHNS, CDR2 SASEGT. Losses at the gene ends were 4 bases for V and 8 bases for J; bases not matched to a gene: 7. The CDR3 has 14 residues. For the CDR3, the DNA is TGTGCCAGCAGTGCACAGGGGTTGGGCGAAAAACTGTTTTTT. This encodes CASSAQGLGEKLFF.

V gene TRBV5-6 combines with J gene TRBJ1-2, with D maybe TRBD1 (5 bases). Germline V gene lookup returns CDR1 SGHDT and CDR2 YYEEEE. This CDR3 has 16 amino acids. Deletions cut 0 bases from V and 5 bases from J, with 17 bases between. The CDR3 DNA follows: TGTGCCAGCAGCTTGGGCGGGGCGTCGCTGATTTATGGCTACACCTTC. It encodes CASSLGGASLIYGYTF.

This chain connects TRBV4-1 to TRBJ2-6, with D perhaps matching TRBD1 (5 bases). In germline, CDR1 is MGHRA, CDR2 YSYEKL. V was trimmed by 3 bases and J by 4 bases, leaving 16 bases between them. The CDR3 contains 17 residues. CDR3 residues: CASSHQPSTGGANVLTF. The CDR3 DNA reads as TGCGCCAGCAGCCACCAACCTTCAACAGGAGGGGCCAACGTCCTGACTTTC.

This sequence joins TRBV11-2 and TRBJ2-1; D may match TRBD1 or TRBD2 (5 bases each). The CDR3 is 12 residues long. CDR1 and CDR2 from the germline V gene are SGHAT and FQNNGV. Trimming stripped 8 bases from V and 9 bases from J, with 14 bases between. CDR3: CASGLLGAEQFF. The CDR3 DNA reads as TGTGCCAGCGGGCTACTAGGGGCTGAGCAGTTCTTC. The full variable domain, in which reference TRBV11-2 and TRBJ2-1 provide the parts outside the CDR3, is EAGVAQSPRYKIIEKRQSVAFWCNPISGHATLYWYQQILGQGPKLLIQFQNNGVVDDSQLPKDRFSAERLKGVDSTLKIQPAKLEDSAVYLCASGLLGAEQFFGPGTRLTVL.

V is TRBV7-9 and J is TRBJ1-2; D might be TRBD1 (5 bases). V lost 1 base and J 2 bases, leaving 8 bases between the germline ends. CDR1 is SEHNR and CDR2 is FQNEAQ in the germline V gene (reference sequence). CDR3 length equals 14 residues. CDR3 sequence: CASSLGGVNYGYTF. In DNA form, the CDR3 reads TGTGCCAGCAGCTTAGGGGGGGTCAACTATGGCTACACCTTC.

The chain couples TRBV18 to TRBJ1-5; TRBD1 aligns across 10 bases. Trimming removed 3 bases from V and 6 bases from J; junction bases left unmatched: 8. The CDR3 is made up of 16 amino acids. The germline CDR1 and CDR2 sequences are KGHSH and LQKENI. The CDR3 spells CASSPIGQGETQPQHF. The CDR3 DNA reads as TGTGCCAGCTCACCTATCGGACAGGGGGAGACTCAGCCCCAGCATTTT.

The V gene is TRBV6-1, the J gene TRBJ2-2; D is undetermined. The CDR3 has 15 amino acids. Trimming pared 3 bases from V and 3 bases from J, leaving 11 bases between. Germline lookup yields CDR1 MNHNS and CDR2 SASEGT. CDR3 nucleotides: TGTGCCAGCAGTGAGATGGCGTCTTACACCGGGGAGCTGTTTTTT. Its translation: CASSEMASYTGELFF.

This chain links TRBV6-5 with TRBJ1-2, with 7 bases lining up with TRBD1. CDR1 and CDR2 from the germline V gene are MNHEY and SVGAGI. With V trimmed by 10 bases and J by 1 base, 3 bases remained unmatched. The CDR3 runs 12 residues. The DNA for the CDR3 is TGTGCCATCCACAGGGGTAACTATGGCTACACCTTC. Translation: CAIHRGNYGYTF.

The V call is TRBV9, the J call TRBJ2-2; weak D call: TRBD1 (6 bases). The CDR3 is made up of 16 amino acids. Between the trimmed V and J ends, which lost 4 bases and 2 bases, there was a span of 15 bases. Germline CDR1 SGDLS, CDR2 YYNGEE. The CDR3 loop is CASSPGAQPNTGELFF. The CDR3, as DNA: TGTGCCAGCAGCCCAGGGGCACAACCTAACACCGGGGAGCTGTTTTTT.

V is TRBV18 and J is TRBJ2-3, with a possible D match to TRBD1 (6 bases). CDR1 is KGHSH and CDR2 is LQKENI in the germline V gene. The CDR3 length is 15 residues. The germline V and J ends were trimmed by 3 bases and 2 bases, with 12 bases remaining between them. CDR3 coding DNA: TGTGCCAGCTCACCGTACGACAGGAACACAGATACGCAGTATTTT. Translated: CASSPYDRNTDTQYF. The full variable domain, completed using reference TRBV18 and TRBJ2-3, is NAGVMQNPRHLVRRRGQEARLRCSPMKGHSHVYWYRQLPEEGLKFMVYLQKENIIDESGMPKERFSAEFPKEGPSILRIQQVVRGDSAAYFCASSPYDRNTDTQYFGPGTRLTVL.

This clone was counted a single time. The CDR3 protein is CASSSPGAPTYEQYF. DNA for the CDR3: TGTGCCAGCAGCTCACCCGGGGCTCCAACCTACGAGCAGTACTTC. The chain carries TRBV11-2 and TRBJ2-7; D might be TRBD1 or TRBD2, each matching 5 bases. V lost 4 bases, J lost 2 bases, and 15 bases lay in between. The germline V gene encodes CDR1 SGHAT and CDR2 FQNNGV. The CDR3 consists of 15 residues.

The chain carries TRBV7-3 and TRBJ1-1; the D gene is possibly TRBD1 (5 bases). Germline V gene data show CDR1 as SGHTA and CDR2 as FQGTGA. The V and J ends lost 3 bases and 6 bases respectively, with 11 bases between them. This CDR3 has 13 amino acids. The CDR3 loop reads CASSFNRGSEAFF. Written as DNA, the CDR3 is TGTGCCAGCAGCTTTAATCGGGGCTCTGAAGCTTTCTTT.

V and J are TRBV5-1 and TRBJ2-7, with 7 bases matching TRBD1. The J segment lost 3 bases and the V segment lost 4 bases, leaving 7 bases of the junction unmatched. Per germline, CDR1 SGHRS and CDR2 YFSETQ. CDR3 length: 14 amino acids. The CDR3 loop reads CASSHTGTDYEQYF. CDR3 coding DNA: TGCGCCAGCAGCCATACCGGGACAGACTACGAGCAGTACTTC.

V is TRBV11-3 and J is TRBJ2-1; 10 bases are a match to TRBD2. Germline CDR1 reads SGHNT; CDR2 reads YENEEA. The CDR3 runs 19 residues. V was clipped by 5 bases and J by 1 base; unmatched bases: 14. CDR3 protein: CASSRGRQGLAESYNEQFF. Written as DNA, the CDR3 is TGTGCCAGCAGCAGAGGGAGACAAGGACTAGCGGAGTCCTACAATGAGCAGTTCTTC.

This clone has a single count. The chain is built from TRBV7-9 and TRBJ2-5; weak D call: TRBD1 (6 bases). The CDR3 loop spans 15 amino acids. Trimming took 3 bases from V and 1 from J, leaving 12 bases between them. Germline CDR1 reads SEHNR; CDR2 reads FQNEAQ (reference sequence). This CDR3 is CASSLSLGAQETQYF. In nucleotides, the CDR3 is TGTGCCAGCAGCTTGTCCTTGGGGGCCCAAGAGACCCAGTACTTC.

The CDR3 spells CAWRAPRGGGNQPQHF. The CDR3 bases are TGTGCCTGGAGGGCCCCTCGAGGAGGGGGGAATCAGCCCCAGCATTTT. The rearrangement uses TRBV30 and TRBJ1-5, with TRBD1 as a possible D gene (6 bases). The germline V gene has CDR1 GTSNPN and CDR2 SVGIG (reference sequence). The CDR3 totals 16 residues. The ends were cut back, 3 bases at V and 4 bases at J, with 19 bases in the middle.

V is TRBV7-6 and J is TRBJ2-2, with D maybe TRBD2 (5 bases). The V gene lost 5 bases and the J gene lost 1 base, with 14 bases spanning the gap. The CDR3 consists of 16 residues. The V gene's germline CDR1 is SGHVS and CDR2 FNYEAQ. CDR3 sequence (DNA): TGTGCCAGCAGCCCCCGGGAAGCACTGAACACCGGGGAGCTGTTTTTT. Amino acids: CASSPREALNTGELFF.

The chain recombines TRBV10-3 with TRBJ2-7; 9 bases align to TRBD1. The ends lost 10 bases at V and 2 bases at J; junction bases unmatched: 6. CDR3 length: 13 amino acids. Per germline, CDR1 ENHRY and CDR2 SYGVKD. In DNA, the CDR3 is TGTGCCACACGGACAGGGGCAACCTACGAGCAGTACTTC. Translating it yields CATRTGATYEQYF.

On this clone itself: Other DNA sequences in this specimen translate into the identical CDR3. This rearrangement joins TRBV6-6 to TRBJ2-1, with D hard to call. CDR3 size: 13 residues. CDR1 is MNHNY, CDR2 SVGAGI, per germline (reference sequence). The ends were cut back, 6 bases at V and 0 bases at J, with 6 bases in the middle. The CDR3 nucleotides read TGTGCCAGCAGCCGTGACTCCTACAATGAGCAGTTCTTC. Protein product: CASSRDSYNEQFF.

A few counts support this clone. The chain recombines TRBV20-1 with TRBJ1-1; a weak D match, TRBD1 (5 bases). Germline lookup yields CDR1 DFQATT and CDR2 SNEGSKA (reference sequence). Trimming removed 6 bases at V and 1 base at J, with 6 bases between. CDR3 length: 11 amino acids. The CDR3: CSAGGNTEAFF. CDR3 DNA: TGCAGTGCCGGGGGGAACACTGAAGCTTTCTTT.

The J gene is TRBJ2-7, the V gene TRBV6-1; D gene ambiguous. V was pared by 7 bases and J by 3 bases, with 1 base between. Per germline, CDR1 MNHNS and CDR2 SASEGT. The CDR3 length is 9 residues. The CDR3 spells CASNYEQYF. CDR3 nucleotide sequence: TGTGCCAGCAACTACGAGCAGTACTTC.

The V and J genes are TRBV6-6 and TRBJ2-1, with TRBD2 matching 8 bases. V lost 5 bases to trimming and J lost 10 bases; unmatched junction nucleotides: 10. The germline CDR1 and CDR2 sequences are MNHNY and SVGAGI (reference sequence). The CDR3 runs to 14 residues. The CDR3 loop reads CASSPSAGVREQFF. CDR3 in DNA: TGTGCCAGCAGTCCCTCAGCGGGAGTTAGGGAGCAGTTCTTC.

This sequence joins TRBV7-9 and TRBJ1-1; TRBD1 aligns across 10 bases. Germline CDR1 SEHNR, CDR2 FQNEAQ (reference sequence). The ends lost 7 bases at V and 11 bases at J; junction bases unmatched: 7. The CDR3 loop spans 12 amino acids. The CDR3 spells CASNRDRGTAFF. The DNA for the CDR3 is TGTGCCAGCAACCGGGACAGGGGTACTGCTTTCTTT.

This chain uses TRBV5-6 with TRBJ1-2; 7 bases are shared with TRBD1. The CDR3 totals 14 residues. Germline values: CDR1 SGHDT, CDR2 YYEEEE. Trimming took 4 bases from V and 5 from J; bases not matched to a gene: 8. CDR3 amino acids: CASSAGQRSYGYTF. DNA for the CDR3: TGTGCCAGCAGCGCGGGACAGAGGAGTTATGGCTACACCTTC. Looking up the rest from reference TRBV5-6 and TRBJ1-2 gives the full variable domain: DAGVTQSPTHLIKTRGQQVTLRCSPKSGHDTVSWYQQALGQGPQFIFQYYEEEERQRGNFPDRFSGHQFPNYSSELNVNALLLGDSALYLCASSAGQRSYGYTFGSGTRLTVV.

V is TRBV5-1 and J is TRBJ2-5; tentatively, D is TRBD1 (6 bases). Germline CDR1 SGHRS, CDR2 YFSETQ. The germline V and J ends were trimmed by 4 bases and 0 bases, with 16 bases remaining between them. The CDR3 is 16 residues long. CDR3 residues: CASSRPTQGYQETQYF. CDR3 sequence (DNA): TGCGCCAGCAGCCGACCCACCCAGGGGTACCAAGAGACCCAGTACTTC. The variable domain in full, completed from reference TRBV5-1 and TRBJ2-5, reads KAGVTQTPRYLIKTRGQQVTLSCSPISGHRSVSWYQQTPGQGLQFLFEYFSETQRNKGNFPGRFSGRQFSNSRSEMNVSTLELGDSALYLCASSRPTQGYQETQYFGPGTRLLVL.